The 31 T cell receptor beta chains presented below share a single source sample, sequenced in a study of shared clonotypes between healthy human individuals. The table came from immunoSEQ multiplex PCR; TCRdb's copy has only in-frame clones and leaves some out. Of millions of clones listed, 93% are singletons. Sample: naive CD4+ T cells from PBMCs. Noted subset: CD45RA+ positively selected. These receptors were collected from a man aged 18 to 30 in good health. Some clones in this sample may be carry-over from other donors' samples.

The J gene is TRBJ2-5, the V gene TRBV10-1; D remains ambiguous. Trimming cost V 4 bases and J 2 bases, with 8 bases left between them. Germline V gives CDR1 WNHNN, CDR2 SYGVQD (reference sequence). The CDR3 consists of 13 residues. CDR3 sequence reads: CASSVSQQETQYF. DNA for the CDR3: TGCGCCAGCAGTGTGTCCCAGCAAGAGACCCAGTACTTC.

This clone came up a few times. The chain employs TRBV5-1 and TRBJ1-1; 9 bases line up with TRBD1. Germline-derived CDR1 and CDR2 are SGHRS and YFSETQ. This CDR3 is built from 14 residues. The V segment lost 5 bases and the J segment 1 base; nucleotides outside the gene matches: 3. The DNA of the CDR3 is TGCGCCAGCAGTAAACAGGGGGCGAACACTGAAGCTTTCTTT. Encoded protein: CASSKQGANTEAFF. Variable domain in full (rest from reference TRBV5-1 and TRBJ1-1): KAGVTQTPRYLIKTRGQQVTLSCSPISGHRSVSWYQQTPGQGLQFLFEYFSETQRNKGNFPGRFSGRQFSNSRSEMNVSTLELGDSALYLCASSKQGANTEAFFGQGTRLTVV.

A single count supports this clone. The chain combines TRBV27 with TRBJ2-2; D uncertain. Germline V lookup: CDR1 MNHEY, CDR2 SMNVEV (reference sequence). V dropped 6 bases and J dropped 2 bases, with 13 bases sitting between them. This CDR3 has 15 amino acids. Written as DNA, the CDR3 is TGTGCCAGCAGGGAACTGAGTCTAAACACCGGGGAGCTGTTTTTT. It encodes CASRELSLNTGELFF.

The chain employs TRBV29-1 and TRBJ2-5; D is uncertain. This CDR3 comprises 14 residues. The germline V and J ends were trimmed by 4 bases and 1 base, with 13 bases remaining between them. The germline V gene encodes CDR1 SQVTM and CDR2 ANQGSEA. CDR3 amino acids: CSVAGRVTQETQYF. Written as DNA, the CDR3 is TGCAGCGTTGCTGGCAGAGTTACCCAAGAGACCCAGTACTTC.

The chain uses TRBV11-2 and TRBJ2-3; perhaps TRBD2 as D (6 bases). Per the germline V gene, CDR1 is SGHAT and CDR2 is FQNNGV. The CDR3 is 14 amino acids. The V end was cut by 6 bases, the J end by 0 bases, with 10 bases between. The CDR3 DNA follows: TGTGCCAGCAGGATTAGCGGTAGCACAGATACGCAGTATTTT. It yields the protein CASRISGSTDTQYF.

The CDR3 region is CASSKGSGIIVNEQFF. CDR3 DNA sequence: TGTGCCAGCAGTAAAGGTAGCGGGATTATCGTAAATGAGCAGTTCTTC. The rearrangement uses TRBV5-8 and TRBJ2-1; 8 positions agree with TRBD2. J gave up 7 bases and V 5 bases, and 14 bases lay outside the gene matches. CDR3 length equals 16 residues. The germline V gene has CDR1 SGHTS and CDR2 YDEGEE. The full variable domain, in which reference TRBV5-8 and TRBJ2-1 provide the parts outside the CDR3, is EAGVTQSPTHLIKTRGQQATLRCSPISGHTSVYWYQQALGLGLQFLLWYDEGEERNRGNFPPRFSGRQFPNYSSELNVNALELEDSALYLCASSKGSGIIVNEQFFGPGTRLTVL.

The chain couples TRBV7-2 to TRBJ2-1, with TRBD2 matching over 7 bases. The V segment lost 4 bases and the J segment 11 bases; nucleotides outside the gene matches: 8. The germline gives CDR1 SGHTA, CDR2 FQGNSA. The CDR3 extends over 13 amino acids. CDR3 in amino acids: CASSSAASGQQFF. DNA for the CDR3: TGTGCCAGCAGCTCAGCCGCTAGCGGTCAGCAGTTCTTC.

The sample holds a few counts of this clone. Different DNA sequences within this sample yield the same CDR3. V is TRBV5-4 and J is TRBJ1-2; D unresolved. V dropped 0 bases and J dropped 2 bases, with 5 bases sitting between them. The CDR3 runs 13 residues. The V gene's germline CDR1 is SGHNT and CDR2 YYREEE (reference sequence). In DNA, the CDR3 is TGTGCCAGCAGCTTGGTGGGGAACTATGGCTACACCTTC. As protein: CASSLVGNYGYTF. The whole variable domain, filled in from reference TRBV5-4 and TRBJ1-2, reads ETGVTQSPTHLIKTRGQQVTLRCSSQSGHNTVSWYQQALGQGPQFIFQYYREEENGRGNFPPRFSGLQFPNYSSELNVNALELDDSALYLCASSLVGNYGYTFGSGTRLTVV.

The rearrangement uses TRBV6-5 and TRBJ1-1; D unresolved. There are 14 residues in the CDR3. In germline, CDR1 is MNHEY, CDR2 SVGAGI. V was cut by 8 bases and J by 4 bases, with 17 bases left in between. The DNA of the CDR3 is TGTGCCAGCCACCTAGGTCCCCGAGCCACTGAAGCTTTCTTT. Translation: CASHLGPRATEAFF.

This sequence joins TRBV6-5 and TRBJ1-1, with D possibly matching TRBD1 (6 bases). Germline CDR1 is MNHEY and CDR2 is SVGAGI. V lost 0 bases, J lost 3 bases, and 14 bases lay in between. The CDR3 contains 16 residues. The CDR3 here is CASSYSTRGEDTEAFF. The CDR3, as DNA: TGTGCCAGCAGTTACTCGACGAGGGGGGAGGACACTGAAGCTTTCTTT.

This chain connects TRBV5-1 to TRBJ1-1; weak D call: TRBD1 (6 bases). The germline V and J ends were trimmed by 5 bases and 4 bases, with 21 bases remaining between them. CDR1 is SGHRS and CDR2 is YFSETQ in the germline V gene. The CDR3 is 16 amino acids. The CDR3 bases are TGCGCCAGCAGAAGGGGGGAAGCTCCTGGCACCACTGAAGCTTTCTTT. Translating it yields CASRRGEAPGTTEAFF.

The chain combines TRBV28 with TRBJ2-7; TRBD2 aligns across 12 bases. There are 15 residues in the CDR3. The junction had 5 bases not matched to a gene; V was cut back by 4 bases and J by 4 bases. In germline, CDR1 is MDHEN, CDR2 SYDVKM. This CDR3 is CASSSTSGRIYEQYF. The CDR3 nucleotides read TGTGCCAGCAGTTCAACTAGCGGGAGGATTTACGAGCAGTACTTC.

The V gene is TRBV9, the J gene TRBJ2-5, with 10 bases matching TRBD1. CDR3 length: 15 amino acids. CDR1 and CDR2 (germline): SGDLS, YYNGEE. J was trimmed by 4 bases and V by 3 bases; bases with no gene match: 6. This CDR3 reads CASSGSGTGVETQYF. The CDR3 DNA reads TGTGCCAGCAGCGGATCCGGGACAGGGGTAGAGACCCAGTACTTC.

The V call is TRBV28, the J call TRBJ2-5; the D call may be TRBD1 or TRBD2 (7 bases each). Trimming removed 3 bases at V and 5 bases at J, with 28 bases between. This CDR3 comprises 19 residues. Germline CDR1 reads MDHEN; CDR2 reads SYDVKM. CDR3 in amino acids: CASSFGRGEREVPRETQYF. DNA for the CDR3: TGTGCCAGCAGTTTCGGCAGGGGGGAACGGGAGGTGCCCAGGGAGACCCAGTACTTC.

This chain connects TRBV4-1 to TRBJ1-5, with unresolved D. This CDR3 is 14 amino acids long. V was clipped by 2 bases and J by 4 bases, with 9 bases between them. Per germline, CDR1 MGHRA and CDR2 YSYEKL. CDR3 protein: CASSQPSSNQPQHF. CDR3 sequence (DNA): TGCGCCAGCAGCCAACCATCCTCTAATCAGCCCCAGCATTTT.

The chain is built from TRBV6-1 and TRBJ1-5; D is possibly TRBD1 (5 bases). The CDR3 totals 15 residues. V shed 1 base and J shed 5 bases, with 12 bases lying between them. Looked up from germline, CDR1 is MNHNS and CDR2 is SASEGT. The chain's CDR3 is CASSEVGGGYQPQHF. DNA for the CDR3: TGTGCCAGCAGTGAAGTGGGCGGGGGTTATCAGCCCCAGCATTTT.

The rearrangement joins TRBV5-1 to TRBJ2-6; no firm D call. Trimming removed 1 base at V and 3 bases at J, with 5 bases between. CDR3 length equals 14 residues. From germline, CDR1 is SGHRS and CDR2 YFSETQ. The CDR3 DNA follows: TGCGCCAGCAGCTTGAGCGATGGGGCCAACGTCCTGACTTTC. Encoded protein: CASSLSDGANVLTF.

The chain carries TRBV28 and TRBJ1-1; D perhaps matches TRBD1 (6 bases). The V end lost 4 bases, the J end lost 4 bases, and 16 bases lay between the germline ends. Germline lookup yields CDR1 MDHEN and CDR2 SYDVKM. CDR3 length equals 15 residues. The CDR3 bases are TGTGCCAGCAGTTCCGCAGGGGCGCGGAGCACTGAAGCTTTCTTT. This codes for CASSSAGARSTEAFF.

In this sample, this clone turned up a few times. V usage is TRBV28 and J usage is TRBJ1-1; unclear D gene. The V gene's germline CDR1 is MDHEN and CDR2 SYDVKM. This CDR3 spans 12 amino acids. Trimming removed 8 bases at V and 10 bases at J, with 17 bases between. DNA for the CDR3: TGTGCCAGCGTCTCGGCGGAGCGGGGAGCTTTCTTT. Residues: CASVSAERGAFF.

The CDR3 sequence: CASSEQNYEQYF. DNA for the CDR3: TGTGCCAGCAGTGAGCAGAACTACGAGCAGTACTTC. The rearrangement uses TRBV28 and TRBJ2-7; unclear D gene. Germline CDR1 is MDHEN and CDR2 is SYDVKM. The ends were cut back, 5 bases at V and 3 bases at J, with 8 bases in the middle. This CDR3 region has 12 residues.

The V gene is TRBV6-1, the J gene TRBJ2-7; the D gene is possibly TRBD1 (5 bases). Trimming removed 2 bases from V and 5 bases from J, with 13 bases in between. The CDR3 is 14 amino acids. CDR1 MNHNS and CDR2 SASEGT come from the germline V gene. Written as DNA, the CDR3 is TGTGCCAGCAGTGAACAGGGCAGGGAAGACGAGCAGTACTTC. Translating gives CASSEQGREDEQYF.

This chain uses TRBV18 with TRBJ2-7; 7 positions agree with TRBD2. The CDR3 sequence is 18 residues long. After removal of 6 bases from V and 7 bases from J, the junction contained 24 bases not matched to a gene. The germline V gene encodes CDR1 KGHSH and CDR2 LQKENI. DNA for the CDR3: TGTGCCAGCTCTCGCACTCATCCCTCGACTAGCCAGGATCGAGAGCAGTACTTC. Its translation is CASSRTHPSTSQDREQYF.

The rearrangement joins TRBV18 to TRBJ2-1; no reliable D call. Deletions cut 2 bases from V and 6 bases from J, with 11 bases between. CDR3 length equals 14 residues. Germline loops: CDR1 KGHSH, CDR2 LQKENI. The CDR3 sequence: CASSPTAPANEQFF. The CDR3 bases are TGTGCCAGCTCACCAACTGCGCCTGCCAATGAGCAGTTCTTC.

The chain employs TRBV7-2 and TRBJ1-1; D gene uncertain. The CDR3 spans 15 residues. Germline assignment: CDR1 SGHTA and CDR2 FQGNSA. Trimming pared 3 bases from V and 1 base from J, leaving 12 bases between. CDR3 sequence reads: CASSFTLHGNTEAFF. The CDR3 DNA sequence: TGTGCCAGCAGCTTTACCCTTCACGGGAACACTGAAGCTTTCTTT.

The rearrangement links TRBV4-3 to TRBJ1-3; 9 bases fit TRBD1. The trim removed 1 base at V and 3 bases at J, leaving 7 bases unmatched. The CDR3 spans 17 residues. Per germline, CDR1 LGHNA and CDR2 YSLEER. The CDR3 DNA sequence: TGCGCCAGCAGCCAAGCCCCTGACAGGGGGTATGGAAACACCATATATTTT. It is translated as CASSQAPDRGYGNTIYF.

This clone has just one count. V gene TRBV11-3 combines with J gene TRBJ2-5, with D hard to call. V lost 1 base to trimming and J lost 4 bases, with 7 bases between them. Germline lookup yields CDR1 SGHNT and CDR2 YENEEA. This CDR3 region has 13 residues. CDR3 protein: CASSLGIRETQYF. CDR3 DNA: TGTGCCAGCAGCTTAGGGATCCGAGAGACCCAGTACTTC.

The rearrangement joins TRBV5-4 to TRBJ1-1; perhaps TRBD1 as D (5 bases). V was shortened by 1 base and J by 0 bases, with 10 bases between the two germline ends. This CDR3 region has 15 residues. Germline V lookup: CDR1 SGHNT, CDR2 YYREEE (reference sequence). The CDR3 region is CASSLRETVNTEAFF. In DNA, the CDR3 is TGTGCCAGCAGCTTGCGGGAGACAGTGAACACTGAAGCTTTCTTT. Drawing the rest from reference TRBV5-4 and TRBJ1-1, the complete variable domain is ETGVTQSPTHLIKTRGQQVTLRCSSQSGHNTVSWYQQALGQGPQFIFQYYREEENGRGNFPPRFSGLQFPNYSSELNVNALELDDSALYLCASSLRETVNTEAFFGQGTRLTVV.

The gene calls are TRBV15 and TRBJ2-3; D is uncertain. This CDR3 is 17 amino acids long. The germline V gene encodes CDR1 LNHNV and CDR2 YYDKDF (reference sequence). Between the trimmed V and J ends, which lost 0 bases and 4 bases, there was a span of 17 bases. CDR3: CATSRDYQGSSADTQYF. DNA of the CDR3: TGTGCCACCAGCAGAGATTATCAAGGCTCCAGCGCAGATACGCAGTATTTT.

V and J are TRBV11-2 and TRBJ2-7; 9 positions match TRBD2. This CDR3 has 15 amino acids. V was clipped by 1 base and J by 7 bases; unmatched bases: 8. The germline V gene encodes CDR1 SGHAT and CDR2 FQNNGV. CDR3 amino acids: CASSLGSGSFFEQYF. The CDR3 nucleotides are TGTGCCAGCAGCTTAGGTAGCGGGAGTTTTTTTGAGCAGTACTTC.

This clone was recorded once. V is TRBV29-1 and J is TRBJ2-5; D tentatively fits TRBD1 or TRBD2 (5 bases each). The CDR3 sequence is 14 residues long. V gave up 3 bases and J gave up 5 bases, with 16 bases separating them. CDR1 is SQVTM, CDR2 ANQGSEA, per germline. CDR3 nucleotides: TGCAGCGTTGATAGGCAGGGACGAAGGGAGACCCAGTACTTC. Its translation: CSVDRQGRRETQYF.

This clone was counted a single time. The chain combines TRBV5-5 with TRBJ2-2, with D possibly TRBD2 on 6 matching bases. Germline values: CDR1 SGHKS, CDR2 YYEKEE (reference sequence). V lost 5 bases and J lost 10, with 21 bases in between. The CDR3 contains 15 residues. The CDR3 DNA sequence: TGTGCCAGCAGTTTAGACCCGGGAGCTCAGGTGGAGCTGTTTTTT. This translates into CASSLDPGAQVELFF.